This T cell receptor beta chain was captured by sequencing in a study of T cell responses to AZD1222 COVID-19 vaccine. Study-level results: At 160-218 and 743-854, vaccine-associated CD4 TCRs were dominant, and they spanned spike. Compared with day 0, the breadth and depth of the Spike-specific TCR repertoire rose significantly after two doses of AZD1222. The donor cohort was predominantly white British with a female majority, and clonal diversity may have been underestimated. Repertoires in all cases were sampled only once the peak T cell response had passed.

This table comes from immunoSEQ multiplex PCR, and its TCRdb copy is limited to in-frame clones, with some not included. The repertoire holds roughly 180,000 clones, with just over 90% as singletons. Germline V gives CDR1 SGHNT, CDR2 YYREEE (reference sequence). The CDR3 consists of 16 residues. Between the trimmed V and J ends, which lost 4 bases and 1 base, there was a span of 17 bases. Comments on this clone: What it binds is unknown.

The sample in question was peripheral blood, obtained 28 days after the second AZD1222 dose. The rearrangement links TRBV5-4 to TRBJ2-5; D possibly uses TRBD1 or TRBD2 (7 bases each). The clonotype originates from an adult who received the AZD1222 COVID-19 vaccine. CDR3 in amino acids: CASSPQGGGRQETQYF. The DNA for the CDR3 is TGTGCCAGCAGCCCCCAGGGAGGGGGCCGCCAAGAGACCCAGTACTTC.